The following is a TCR beta chain sequence with its context. In the authors' methods: How many nucleated cells were present was estimated from reference gene primer amplification. The repertoire was sequenced with immunoSEQ multiplex PCR; TCRdb's copy has only in-frame clones and lacks some. The DNA gave D and trimming, while V, J and clone size come from that table. The sample has some 200,000 clones, about 76% seen once. In germline, CDR1 is MNHEY, CDR2 SMNVEV (reference sequence). Losses at the gene ends were 5 bases for V and 0 bases for J; bases not matched to a gene: 4. CDR3 size: 15 residues. This sample was included in a study of blood T cell repertoires in COVID-19. About the research overall: PBMCs, B-cell-depleted T cells, or T cells were the source of the cDNA or gDNA that made up the material.

The chain links TRBV27 to TRBJ2-4; 7 bases are shared with TRBD2. Sequencing input: PBMCs or T cells enriched from blood (not recorded which). This clonotype originated in a woman aged 45-59 years with acute COVID-19. This CDR3 reads CASSDLAVAKNIQYF. CDR3 nucleotide sequence: TGTGCCAGCAGTGATCTAGCGGTAGCCAAAAACATTCAGTACTTC.